This entry lists 30 T cell receptor beta chains sequenced from one sample in a study of blood T cells in healthy people across ages. It was with a sample-barcoded 5' primer and a J-beta primer mix that a second PCR of about 7 to 12 cycles was run. TCRdb redid the calling of the 5' RACE reads with MiXCR, one entry per CDR3 protein. The data show about 1.7 million distinct CDR3 sequences, approximately 30% seen once. Sequenced sample: blood. The receptors stem from a woman in her twenties or thirties in good health.

The chain employs TRBV4-3 and TRBJ2-1, with 8 bases identical to TRBD2. Germline V CDR1 and CDR2: LGHNA, YSLEER. This CDR3 region has 19 residues. Trimming cost V 0 bases and J 4 bases; bases outside gene matches: 14. CDR3 region: CASSQDSGLAGSRYNEQFF. The CDR3, as DNA: TGCGCCAGCAGCCAAGATAGTGGGTTAGCGGGATCCAGATACAATGAGCAGTTCTTC.

This clonotype was seen a few times. The chain has TRBV24-1 and TRBJ2-5; D is undetermined. Germline loops: CDR1 KGHDR, CDR2 SFDVKD. The CDR3 totals 15 residues. Between the trimmed V and J ends, which lost 0 bases and 2 bases, there was a span of 9 bases. The CDR3 protein is CATSDLGPPQETQYF. The DNA for the CDR3 is TGTGCCACCAGTGATTTGGGCCCCCCACAAGAGACCCAGTACTTC.

The chain combines TRBV7-2 with TRBJ1-1; D gene unclear. The V end lost 4 bases, the J end lost 3 bases, and 15 bases lay between the germline ends. The CDR3 is 15 amino acids. Germline-derived CDR1 and CDR2 are SGHTA and FQGNSA. Here the CDR3 reads CASSSLRWEDTEAFF. CDR3 sequence (DNA): TGTGCCAGCAGCTCCCTCCGGTGGGAAGACACTGAAGCTTTCTTT.

This clonotype was detected only a few times. The chain combines TRBV20-1 with TRBJ1-5, with unresolved D. The length of the CDR3 is 14 residues. Trimming cost V 0 bases and J 0 bases, with 6 bases left between them. Germline V lookup: CDR1 DFQATT, CDR2 SNEGSKA (reference sequence). The CDR3 coding sequence is TGCAGTGCTAGAGAGTTATATAGCAATCAGCCCCAGCATTTT. This sequence encodes CSARELYSNQPQHF.

V is TRBV5-1 and J is TRBJ2-5, with D unresolved. V shed 8 bases and J shed 2 bases, with 22 bases lying between them. This CDR3 comprises 16 residues. The germline V gene encodes CDR1 SGHRS and CDR2 YFSETQ. The CDR3 nucleotides are TGCGCCAGTAGCATTCCGATAGAGATGGGTCAAGAGACCCAGTACTTC. As protein: CASSIPIEMGQETQYF.

This clonotype was seen more than once but under ten times. J is TRBJ2-7 and V is TRBV20-1; 11 nucleotides match TRBD2. Trimming removed 5 bases from V and 7 bases from J; junction bases left unmatched: 13. The CDR3 is 15 amino acids. CDR1 DFQATT and CDR2 SNEGSKA come from the germline V gene (reference sequence). In DNA, the CDR3 is TGCAGTGCTCACGCCGGGACTAGCGGAAACAATGAGCAGTACTTC. Translated, it gives CSAHAGTSGNNEQYF.

The sample holds a few counts of this clonotype. The chain recombines TRBV7-9 with TRBJ2-1; tentatively, D is TRBD2 (7 bases). The V end lost 5 bases, the J end lost 10 bases, and 15 bases lay between the germline ends. The CDR3 runs 13 residues. Germline V gene data show CDR1 as SEHNR and CDR2 as FQNEAQ (reference sequence). The CDR3 coding sequence is TGTGCCAGCAGCCCTACCCGGGGGGCGGAGCAGTTCTTC. As protein: CASSPTRGAEQFF. Drawing the rest from reference TRBV7-9 and TRBJ2-1, the complete variable domain is DTGVSQNPRHKITKRGQNVTFRCDPISEHNRLYWYRQTLGQGPEFLTYFQNEAQLEKSRLLSDRFSAERPKGSFSTLEIQRTEQGDSAMYLCASSPTRGAEQFFGPGTRLTVL.

This clonotype was detected once. The gene calls are TRBV20-1 and TRBJ1-5, with D maybe TRBD1 (5 bases). V lost 0 bases and J 7 bases, leaving 13 bases between the germline ends. The CDR3 runs 14 residues. CDR1 and CDR2 from the germline V gene are DFQATT and SNEGSKA (reference sequence). The CDR3 nucleotides are TGCAGTGCTAGAGAAGGCAGGGTAGAACAGCCCCAGCATTTT. It encodes CSAREGRVEQPQHF.

This clonotype was counted between two and nine times. The chain has TRBV18 and TRBJ1-4, with a possible D match to TRBD1 (5 bases). Germline V gene lookup returns CDR1 KGHSH and CDR2 LQKENI. The CDR3 totals 13 residues. V lost 3 bases to trimming and J lost 8 bases, with 10 bases between them. The CDR3 DNA is TGTGCCAGCTCACCGGGGGTTCGGGAAAAACTGTTTTTT. Protein product: CASSPGVREKLFF.

In this sample, this clonotype turned up a few times. V and J are TRBV7-9 and TRBJ1-1, with a weak D call TRBD1 (6 bases). The V end was cut by 3 bases, the J end by 6 bases, with 14 bases between. Germline loops: CDR1 SEHNR, CDR2 FQNEAQ (reference sequence). The CDR3 has 14 amino acids. CDR3: CASSFPGQWAEAFF. CDR3 DNA sequence: TGTGCCAGCAGCTTCCCGGGACAATGGGCTGAAGCTTTCTTT. Combining the CDR3 with reference TRBV7-9 and TRBJ1-1 gives the whole variable domain DTGVSQNPRHKITKRGQNVTFRCDPISEHNRLYWYRQTLGQGPEFLTYFQNEAQLEKSRLLSDRFSAERPKGSFSTLEIQRTEQGDSAMYLCASSFPGQWAEAFFGQGTRLTVV.

The table lists this clonotype with a few counts. The chain carries TRBV4-1 and TRBJ1-5, with no clear D. Trimming took off 1 base at V and 7 bases at J, with 14 bases between the two ends. This CDR3 is 15 amino acids long. Germline V CDR1 and CDR2: MGHRA, YSYEKL. CDR3 in DNA: TGCGCCAGCAGCCAAGTTTTGGGCGGATGGCAGCCCCAGCATTTT. Its translation is CASSQVLGGWQPQHF.

V usage is TRBV5-6 and J usage is TRBJ2-1; 9 nucleotides agree with TRBD2. Germline lookup yields CDR1 SGHDT and CDR2 YYEEEE. The CDR3 is 17 residues long. The V segment lost 0 bases and the J segment 3 bases; nucleotides outside the gene matches: 7. CDR3 residues: CASSLERAGGLYNEQFF. In DNA, the CDR3 is TGTGCCAGCAGCTTGGAAAGGGCGGGGGGGCTCTACAATGAGCAGTTCTTC.

The V call is TRBV5-1, the J call TRBJ1-2; D might be TRBD1 (5 bases). The CDR3 has 15 amino acids. V was shortened by 0 bases and J by 6 bases, with 15 bases between the two germline ends. Germline CDR1 SGHRS, CDR2 YFSETQ. This CDR3 is CASSLAGDGLNGYTF. The DNA for the CDR3 is TGCGCCAGCAGCTTGGCCGGGGACGGACTTAATGGCTACACCTTC.

The chain carries TRBV12-3 or TRBV12-4 and TRBJ1-1, with D possibly matching TRBD1 (6 bases). The V and J ends lost 3 bases and 4 bases respectively, with 9 bases between them. The CDR3 totals 13 residues. CDR3 DNA sequence: TGTGCCAGCAGTTTGCGGGGGCGCACTGAAGCTTTCTTT. Translating it yields CASSLRGRTEAFF.

The sample holds one count of this clonotype. The J gene is TRBJ2-7, the V gene TRBV20-1; 11 bases agree with TRBD1. J was trimmed by 13 bases and V by 3 bases; bases with no gene match: 14. The germline V gene has CDR1 DFQATT and CDR2 SNEGSKA (reference sequence). This CDR3 is 14 amino acids long. This chain's CDR3 is CSARPPMGDRGTYF. The CDR3 DNA sequence: TGCAGTGCTAGGCCACCAATGGGGGACAGGGGGACCTACTTC.

This clonotype was observed a few times. This chain links TRBV6-5 with TRBJ1-2; D is ambiguous. The CDR3 runs 16 residues. V was shortened by 6 bases and J by 4 bases, with 21 bases between the two germline ends. From germline, CDR1 is MNHEY and CDR2 SVGAGI. This CDR3 reads CASSRGVGVSGYGYTF. The CDR3 region has the DNA TGTGCCAGCAGCCGTGGAGTCGGGGTGTCGGGCTATGGCTACACCTTC.

This clonotype came up many times. The chain carries TRBV29-1 and TRBJ2-7, with TRBD2 matching over 7 bases. The CDR3 has 12 amino acids. Germline loops: CDR1 SQVTM, CDR2 ANQGSEA. With V trimmed by 4 bases and J by 5 bases, 5 bases remained unmatched. CDR3 DNA: TGCAGCGTTGTGGCGGGAGTTAACGAGCAGTACTTC. Translated, it gives CSVVAGVNEQYF.

In its sample, this clonotype was seen many times. CDR3 DNA sequence: TGCGCCAGCAGCCAAAATCTGGCGAGAAGCTCCTACGAGCAGTACTTC. Its translation is CASSQNLARSSYEQYF. V is TRBV4-3 and J is TRBJ2-7; D not resolved. Germline CDR1 and CDR2: LGHNA and YSLEER. The CDR3 totals 16 residues. Trimming pared 2 bases from V and 0 bases from J, leaving 14 bases between.

This clonotype was seen a few times. The V gene is TRBV10-2, the J gene TRBJ2-4; 12 bases agree with TRBD2. The J call may be mistaken, given a closer DNA end match to TRBJ2-7. Germline values: CDR1 WSHSY, CDR2 SAAADI. This CDR3 has 15 residues. The CDR3 loop is CASSDPSGGDHEQYF. CDR3 DNA sequence: TGCGCCAGCAGTGATCCTAGCGGGGGGGACCACGAGCAGTACTTC.

This clonotype appeared a few times. The DNA for the CDR3 is TGTGCCACCAGCGGGGCGGACGGTATCTACGAGCAGTACTTC. Translation: CATSGADGIYEQYF. This chain links TRBV19 with TRBJ2-4, with TRBD2 matching over 7 bases. The closer fit of TRBJ2-7 to the DNA end suggests the J call may be wrong. The CDR3 contains 14 residues. In germline, CDR1 is LNHDA, CDR2 SQIVND (reference sequence).

The genes are TRBV24-1 and TRBJ2-2; either TRBD1 or TRBD2 may supply D (6 bases each). In germline, CDR1 is KGHDR, CDR2 SFDVKD. The CDR3 extends over 13 amino acids. With 4 bases removed from V and 7 bases from J, the gap between germline ends came to 9 bases. The CDR3, as DNA: TGTGCCACCAGTGACGGAGGGGGCGGGGAGCTGTTTTTT. Translated: CATSDGGGGELFF.

This chain connects TRBV29-1 to TRBJ2-1, with TRBD1 matching over 7 bases. The V and J ends lost 4 bases and 4 bases, in that order; junction bases with no gene match: 7. This CDR3 contains 14 residues. Germline V gene data show CDR1 as SQVTM and CDR2 as ANQGSEA. In DNA, the CDR3 is TGCAGCGTTGCATGGGGGACAGCTTACAATGAGCAGTTCTTC. Amino acid sequence: CSVAWGTAYNEQFF.

This clonotype was recorded many times. The rearrangement uses TRBV11-2 and TRBJ2-5; D is unresolved. The germline V gene has CDR1 SGHAT and CDR2 FQNNGV. The CDR3 is 13 amino acids. Trimming stripped 1 base from V and 5 bases from J, with 8 bases between. The CDR3, as DNA: TGTGCCAGCAGCTTAGTCCTGCTTGAGACCCAGTACTTC. Amino acid sequence: CASSLVLLETQYF. Full variable domain (missing parts from reference TRBV11-2 and TRBJ2-5): EAGVAQSPRYKIIEKRQSVAFWCNPISGHATLYWYQQILGQGPKLLIQFQNNGVVDDSQLPKDRFSAERLKGVDSTLKIQPAKLEDSAVYLCASSLVLLETQYFGPGTRLLVL.

This clonotype was observed a handful of times. This sequence joins TRBV6-7 and TRBJ1-4, with D possibly matching TRBD1 (5 bases). TRBV6-7 has ORF status, its function being uncertain. The V and J ends lost 5 bases and 0 bases respectively, with 16 bases between them. The CDR3 length is 17 residues. The CDR3 spells CASSPRQRRATNEKLFF. In DNA, the CDR3 is TGTGCCAGCAGTCCCAGACAGAGAAGAGCAACTAATGAAAAACTGTTTTTT.

This clonotype was seen at least ten times. V gene TRBV7-2 combines with J gene TRBJ1-2, with D possibly being TRBD1 (6 bases). V lost 5 bases, J lost 2 bases, and 12 bases lay in between. Germline V gene sequence: CDR1 SGHTA, CDR2 FQGNSA. The CDR3 extends over 14 amino acids. The CDR3, as DNA: TGTGCCAGCAGCCCCCGCCAGGGGAACTATGGCTACACCTTC. Protein sequence: CASSPRQGNYGYTF.

Worth noting for this clonotype: A read error may explain this, as a much larger clone is one base away. This chain links TRBV9 with TRBJ2-1; unclear D gene. V was trimmed by 0 bases and J by 11 bases, leaving 15 bases between them. The CDR3 extends over 14 amino acids. In germline, CDR1 is SGDLS, CDR2 YYNGEE. The CDR3 is CASSVVESGMKQFF. CDR3 DNA sequence: TGTGCCAGCAGCGTAGTTGAATCCGGTATGAAGCAGTTCTTC.

This clonotype came up a few times. CDR3 DNA: TGTGCCAGCAGTTTTCGTCTAGGCGAGCAGTTCTTC. It translates to CASSFRLGEQFF. The rearrangement uses TRBV28 and TRBJ2-1, with D unclear. Germline values: CDR1 MDHEN, CDR2 SYDVKM. V was clipped by 3 bases and J by 10 bases, with 10 bases between them. There are 12 residues in the CDR3.

V and J are TRBV7-9 and TRBJ1-4; D unclear. Trimming left V 5 bases short and J 0 bases short, with 10 bases between. CDR1 is SEHNR and CDR2 is FQNEAQ in the germline V gene (reference sequence). CDR3 size: 15 residues. The CDR3 protein is CASSRGRATNEKLFF. The CDR3 DNA sequence: TGTGCCAGCAGCCGTGGACGGGCAACTAATGAAAAACTGTTTTTT. Full variable domain (remainder filled in from reference TRBV7-9 and TRBJ1-4): DTGVSQNPRHKITKRGQNVTFRCDPISEHNRLYWYRQTLGQGPEFLTYFQNEAQLEKSRLLSDRFSAERPKGSFSTLEIQRTEQGDSAMYLCASSRGRATNEKLFFGSGTQLSVL.

V gene TRBV3-1 combines with J gene TRBJ1-5, with a possible D match to TRBD1 (5 bases). Germline V gene sequence: CDR1 LGHDT, CDR2 YNNKEL (reference sequence). Trimming left V 4 bases short and J 0 bases short, with 10 bases between. CDR3 length: 15 amino acids. The chain's CDR3 is CASSPRQNSNQPQHF. The CDR3 nucleotides read TGTGCCAGCAGCCCACGACAGAATAGCAATCAGCCCCAGCATTTT.

The chain links TRBV7-2 to TRBJ2-7; TRBD2 matches 7 bases. V lost 5 bases, J lost 7 bases, and 17 bases stayed unmatched. The CDR3 has 16 amino acids. Germline CDR1 and CDR2: SGHTA and FQGNSA. The CDR3 loop is CASSPMGSSGGREQYF. The CDR3 DNA follows: TGTGCCAGCAGCCCAATGGGTTCTAGCGGCGGTAGGGAGCAGTACTTC. The variable domain in full, with the rest retrieved from reference TRBV7-2 and TRBJ2-7, is GAGVSQSPSNKVTEKGKDVELRCDPISGHTALYWYRQSLGQGLEFLIYFQGNSAPDKSGLPSDRFSAERTGGSVSTLTIQRTQQEDSAVYLCASSPMGSSGGREQYFGPGTRLTVT.